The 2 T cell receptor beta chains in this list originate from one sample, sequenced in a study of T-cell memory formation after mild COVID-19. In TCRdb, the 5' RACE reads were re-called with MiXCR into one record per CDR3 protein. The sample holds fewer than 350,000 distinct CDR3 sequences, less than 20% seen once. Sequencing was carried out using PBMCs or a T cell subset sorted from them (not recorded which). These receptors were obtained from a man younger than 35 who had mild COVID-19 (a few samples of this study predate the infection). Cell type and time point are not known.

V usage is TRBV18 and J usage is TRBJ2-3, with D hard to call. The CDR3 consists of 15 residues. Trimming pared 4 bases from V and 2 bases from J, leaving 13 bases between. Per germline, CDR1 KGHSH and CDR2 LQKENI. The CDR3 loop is CASSRNYQSTDTQYF. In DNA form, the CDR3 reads TGTGCCAGCTCACGTAACTATCAATCCACAGATACGCAGTATTTT.

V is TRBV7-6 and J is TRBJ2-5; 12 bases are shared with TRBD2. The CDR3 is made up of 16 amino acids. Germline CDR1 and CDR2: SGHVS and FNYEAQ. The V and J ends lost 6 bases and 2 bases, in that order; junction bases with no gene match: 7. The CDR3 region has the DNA TGTGCCAGCAGTTATCTAGCGGGGGGGCTACAAGAGACCCAGTACTTC. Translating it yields CASSYLAGGLQETQYF. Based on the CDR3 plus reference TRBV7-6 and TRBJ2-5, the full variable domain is GAGVSQSPRYKVTKRGQDVALRCDPISGHVSLYWYRQALGQGPEFLTYFNYEAQQDKSGLPNDRFSAERPEGSISTLTIQRTEQRDSAMYRCASSYLAGGLQETQYFGPGTRLLVL.